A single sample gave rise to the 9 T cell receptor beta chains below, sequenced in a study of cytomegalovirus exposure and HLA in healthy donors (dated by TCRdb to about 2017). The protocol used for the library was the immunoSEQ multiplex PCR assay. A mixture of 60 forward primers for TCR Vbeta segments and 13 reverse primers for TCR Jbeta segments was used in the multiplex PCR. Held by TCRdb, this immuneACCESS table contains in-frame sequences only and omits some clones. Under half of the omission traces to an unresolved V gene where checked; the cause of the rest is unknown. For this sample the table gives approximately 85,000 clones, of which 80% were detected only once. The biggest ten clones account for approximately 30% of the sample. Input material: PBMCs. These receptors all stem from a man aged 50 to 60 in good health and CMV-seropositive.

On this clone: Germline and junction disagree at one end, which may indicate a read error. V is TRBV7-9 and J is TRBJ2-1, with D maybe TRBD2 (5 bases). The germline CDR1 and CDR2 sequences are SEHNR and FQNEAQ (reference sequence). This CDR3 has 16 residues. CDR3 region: CSSSFTGTGSYNEQFF. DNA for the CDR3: TGTTCCAGCAGCTTTACGGGAACGGGGTCCTACAATGAGCAGTTCTTC.

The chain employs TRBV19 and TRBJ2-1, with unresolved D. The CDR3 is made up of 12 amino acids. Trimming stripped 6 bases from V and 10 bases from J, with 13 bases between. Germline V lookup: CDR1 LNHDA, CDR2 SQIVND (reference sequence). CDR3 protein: CASRNAPREQFF. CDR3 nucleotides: TGTGCCAGTAGAAACGCTCCCCGGGAGCAGTTCTTC. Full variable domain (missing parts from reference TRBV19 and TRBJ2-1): DGGITQSPKYLFRKEGQNVTLSCEQNLNHDAMYWYRQDPGQGLRLIYYSQIVNDFQKGDIAEGYSVSREKKESFPLTVTSAQKNPTAFYLCASRNAPREQFFGPGTRLTVL.

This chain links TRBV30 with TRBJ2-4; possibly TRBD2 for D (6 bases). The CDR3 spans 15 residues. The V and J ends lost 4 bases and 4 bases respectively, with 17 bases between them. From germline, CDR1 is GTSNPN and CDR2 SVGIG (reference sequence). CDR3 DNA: TGTGCCTGGACCGTTGGGGACTCCGCTAAAAACATTCAGTACTTC. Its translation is CAWTVGDSAKNIQYF.

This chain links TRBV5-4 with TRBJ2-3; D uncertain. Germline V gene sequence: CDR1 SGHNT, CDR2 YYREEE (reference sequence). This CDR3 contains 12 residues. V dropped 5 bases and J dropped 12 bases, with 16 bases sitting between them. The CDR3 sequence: CASSYSAGPQYF. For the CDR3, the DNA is TGTGCCAGCAGTTATTCCGCTGGGCCTCAGTATTTT.

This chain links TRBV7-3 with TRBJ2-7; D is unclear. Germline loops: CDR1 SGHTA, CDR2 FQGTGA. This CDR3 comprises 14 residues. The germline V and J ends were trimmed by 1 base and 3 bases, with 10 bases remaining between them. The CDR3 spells CASSLKSADYEQYF. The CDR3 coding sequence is TGTGCCAGCAGCTTAAAGAGCGCAGACTACGAGCAGTACTTC.

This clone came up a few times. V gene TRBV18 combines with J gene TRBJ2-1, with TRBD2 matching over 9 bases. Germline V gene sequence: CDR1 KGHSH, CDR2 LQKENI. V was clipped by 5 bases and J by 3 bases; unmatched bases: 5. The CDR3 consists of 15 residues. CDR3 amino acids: CASSITTSGYNEQFF. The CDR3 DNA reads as TGTGCCAGCTCAATTACGACTAGCGGCTACAATGAGCAGTTCTTC.

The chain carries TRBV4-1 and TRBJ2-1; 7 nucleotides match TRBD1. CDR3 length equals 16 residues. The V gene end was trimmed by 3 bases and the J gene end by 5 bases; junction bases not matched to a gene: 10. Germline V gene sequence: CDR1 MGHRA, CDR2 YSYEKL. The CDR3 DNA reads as TGCGCCAGCAGCCAGAACTCAAAGGGACAGCACAATGAGCAGTTCTTC. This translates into CASSQNSKGQHNEQFF.

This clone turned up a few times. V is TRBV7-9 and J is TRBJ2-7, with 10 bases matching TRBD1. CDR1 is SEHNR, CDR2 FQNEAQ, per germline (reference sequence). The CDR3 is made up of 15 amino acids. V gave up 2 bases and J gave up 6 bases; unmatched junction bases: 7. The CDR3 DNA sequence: TGTGCCAGCAGCTTAAGGACAGGGGGTAGACTCGAGCAGTACTTC. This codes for CASSLRTGGRLEQYF.

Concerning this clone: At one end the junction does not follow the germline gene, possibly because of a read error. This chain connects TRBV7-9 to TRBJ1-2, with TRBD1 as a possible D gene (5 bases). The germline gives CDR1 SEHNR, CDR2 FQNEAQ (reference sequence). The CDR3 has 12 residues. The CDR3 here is CASSLGAPGVFF. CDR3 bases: TGTGCCAGCAGCTTAGGGGCGCCGGGGGTATTCTTC.